One and the same sample provided the 32 T cell receptor beta chains below, sequenced in a study of shared clonotypes between healthy human individuals. Profiling relied on immunoSEQ multiplex PCR, and the TCRdb table lists in-frame clones only, not all of them. This sample has 490,000 or so clones, with about 82% found just once. The sample was PBMCs. These receptors originate from a woman aged 40 to 49 in good health. Some clones in this sample may be carry-over from other donors' samples.

The chain couples TRBV5-1 to TRBJ2-3; maybe TRBD2 (5 bases). This CDR3 spans 15 amino acids. The germline V gene encodes CDR1 SGHRS and CDR2 YFSETQ. Trimming cost V 3 bases and J 1 base, with 12 bases left between them. CDR3 sequence (DNA): TGCGCCAGCAGCTCCGGAGGTAGCGGCACAGATACGCAGTATTTT. This encodes CASSSGGSGTDTQYF.

A word on this clone: Germline is not matched at one junction end, which may reflect a read error. Different DNA sequences within this sample yield the same CDR3. The chain recombines TRBV29-1 with TRBJ1-1; D unresolved. In germline, CDR1 is SQVTM, CDR2 ANQGSEA. This CDR3 has 15 amino acids. CDR3 protein: CSVEDSRARNTEAFF. The CDR3 region has the DNA TGCAGCGTTGAAGATTCGAGGGCACGAAACACCGAAGCTTTCTTT.

The chain links TRBV4-1 to TRBJ1-4; D not certain. The germline gives CDR1 MGHRA, CDR2 YSYEKL. The V and J ends lost 8 bases and 7 bases respectively, with 20 bases between them. This CDR3 spans 15 amino acids. CDR3 sequence (DNA): TGCGCCAGCCGATCTGGTGTGAGGGTGGGTGAAAAACTGTTTTTT. The encoded protein is CASRSGVRVGEKLFF.

This clone came up once. The gene calls are TRBV19 and TRBJ1-2, with D possibly matching TRBD1 (5 bases). The length of the CDR3 is 11 residues. CDR1 is LNHDA, CDR2 SQIVND, per germline (reference sequence). The ends were cut back, 9 bases at V and 6 bases at J, with 11 bases in the middle. In nucleotides, the CDR3 is TGTGCCAGCCATGGGGGGGATGGCTACACCTTC. This codes for CASHGGDGYTF.

The rearrangement links TRBV18 to TRBJ1-1; D not resolved. V lost 5 bases, J lost 1 base, and 14 bases lay in between. Per the germline V gene, CDR1 is KGHSH and CDR2 is LQKENI. The CDR3 is 15 residues long. The CDR3 is CASSRALGRNTEAFF. CDR3 coding DNA: TGTGCCAGCTCAAGAGCCTTGGGGAGGAACACTGAAGCTTTCTTT.

This clone was counted a single time. At one of its ends the junction is not consistent with the germline gene, which may arise from a read error. The chain recombines TRBV6-1 with TRBJ1-4, with D possibly TRBD1 on 5 matching bases. The germline gives CDR1 MNHNS, CDR2 SASEGT. The CDR3 contains 15 residues. CDR3 region: CASGEMGRTNEKLFF. CDR3 DNA sequence: TGTGCCAGCGGTGAAATGGGGCGGACTAATGAAAAACTGTTTTTT.

CDR3 nucleotides: TGTGCCAGCAGCTTAACATCAGGATTTGGCTACACCTTC. Amino acids: CASSLTSGFGYTF. V and J are TRBV7-3 and TRBJ1-2, with D unclear. CDR1 and CDR2 from the germline V gene are SGHTA and FQGTGA. This CDR3 has 13 amino acids. Trimming cost V 0 bases and J 7 bases, with 9 bases left between them.

The chain uses TRBV6-5 and TRBJ1-6; 9 bases fit TRBD1. The CDR3 is 15 amino acids. The trim removed 4 bases at V and 9 bases at J, leaving 7 bases unmatched. The V gene's germline CDR1 is MNHEY and CDR2 SVGAGI. The CDR3 region has the DNA TGTGCCAGCAGTTCCCCGACAGGGGGTGCTTCACCCCTCCACTTT. It codes for CASSSPTGGASPLHF.

This clone occurred once. The rearrangement links TRBV10-3 to TRBJ1-2; D not resolved. The CDR3 is 14 residues long. The germline CDR1 and CDR2 sequences are ENHRY and SYGVKD. V gave up 8 bases and J gave up 3 bases, with 16 bases separating them. The CDR3 nucleotides are TGTGCCATCTATAAGTCAGGTTACGACTATGGCTACACCTTC. It translates to CAIYKSGYDYGYTF.

The chain employs TRBV10-2 and TRBJ2-7; a weak D match, TRBD2 (5 bases). The length of the CDR3 is 14 residues. CDR1 and CDR2 (germline): WSHSY, SAAADI. The V and J ends lost 3 bases and 3 bases respectively, with 12 bases between them. CDR3 sequence reads: CASSELVSRYEQYF. The CDR3 DNA is TGCGCCAGCAGTGAACTAGTGAGTCGCTACGAGCAGTACTTC.

The rearrangement uses TRBV6-1 and TRBJ2-1; no clear D. Trimming cost V 7 bases and J 0 bases, with 13 bases left between them. This CDR3 has 15 residues. Per the germline V gene, CDR1 is MNHNS and CDR2 is SASEGT. The CDR3: CASMAGPSSYNEQFF. CDR3 in DNA: TGTGCCAGCATGGCCGGGCCTAGCTCCTACAATGAGCAGTTCTTC.

This clone was seen repeatedly, ten times or more. The V and J genes are TRBV13 and TRBJ2-1; perhaps TRBD2 as D (6 bases). This CDR3 has 18 amino acids. V was clipped by 5 bases and J by 0 bases, with 20 bases between them. Germline loops: CDR1 PRHDT, CDR2 FYEKMQ (reference sequence). The CDR3 protein is CASSQGLVEPSSYNEQFF. CDR3 in DNA: TGTGCCAGCAGCCAGGGACTCGTCGAGCCCTCCTCCTACAATGAGCAGTTCTTC. The whole variable domain, filled in from reference TRBV13 and TRBJ2-1, reads AAGVIQSPRHLIKEKRETATLKCYPIPRHDTVYWYQQGPGQDPQFLISFYEKMQSDKGSIPDRFSAQQFSDYHSELNMSSLELGDSALYFCASSQGLVEPSSYNEQFFGPGTRLTVL.

Regarding this clone: A read error may explain this, as a much larger clone is one base away. The chain has TRBV5-1 and TRBJ2-5; maybe TRBD2 (6 bases). Per germline, CDR1 SGHRS and CDR2 YFSETQ. The CDR3 totals 11 residues. In DNA form, the CDR3 reads TGCGTATTCTGGGGCGGGGAGACCCAGCACTTC. The encoded protein is CVFWGGETQHF.

The chain has TRBV9 and TRBJ1-3, with D possibly TRBD1 on 5 matching bases. Between the trimmed V and J ends, which lost 4 bases and 3 bases, there was a span of 14 bases. Germline CDR1 reads SGDLS; CDR2 reads YYNGEE. The length of the CDR3 is 15 residues. This chain's CDR3 is CASSPGGGGGNTIYF. The DNA for the CDR3 is TGTGCCAGCAGCCCCGGGGGGGGAGGTGGAAACACCATATATTTT.

This clone was seen once. The V and J genes are TRBV6-1 and TRBJ1-2; D ambiguous. Trimming took off 0 bases at V and 4 bases at J, with 6 bases between the two ends. The length of the CDR3 is 13 residues. Germline values: CDR1 MNHNS, CDR2 SASEGT. The CDR3 protein is CASSEALSYGYTF. The DNA of the CDR3 is TGTGCCAGCAGTGAAGCCCTAAGCTATGGCTACACCTTC.

Only one count was recorded for this clone. This sequence may be a read error, since a much larger clone differs from it by one base. V and J are TRBV19 and TRBJ1-5; D may be TRBD1 (6 bases). V lost 9 bases to trimming and J lost 4 bases, with 10 bases between them. The CDR3 runs to 12 residues. CDR1 is LNHDA and CDR2 is SQIVND in the germline V gene (reference sequence). The CDR3 sequence: CASRGGNQPQHF. The DNA for the CDR3 is TGTGCCAGCAGAGGGGGGAATCAGCCCCAGCATTTT.

A single count supports this clone. The V call is TRBV19, the J call TRBJ2-3; TRBD2 agrees at 13 bases. CDR3 length: 17 amino acids. The germline gives CDR1 LNHDA, CDR2 SQIVND (reference sequence). J lost 4 bases, V lost 6 bases, and 10 bases had no gene match. CDR3: CASSLLAGGGPPDTQYF. The CDR3, as DNA: TGTGCCAGTAGCCTACTAGCGGGAGGGGGTCCCCCAGATACGCAGTATTTT.

As for this clone: One end of the junction fails to match germline, which may point to a read error. The V gene is TRBV4-2, the J gene TRBJ2-7, with D perhaps matching TRBD1 (5 bases). Germline V gene lookup returns CDR1 LGHNA and CDR2 YNFKEQ. The CDR3 contains 12 residues. This CDR3 is CASRAPGYGQYF. The CDR3 nucleotides read TGTGCCAGCAGGGCCCCAGGGTACGGGCAGTACTTC.

This clone was found once. This may be a read error, as it is one base from a much larger clone. This rearrangement joins TRBV28 to TRBJ1-1; weak D call: TRBD1 (6 bases). The V end was cut by 6 bases, the J end by 1 base, with 9 bases between. The germline V gene has CDR1 MDHEN and CDR2 SYDVKM. The CDR3 consists of 13 residues. The CDR3 is CASSLTGNTEAFF. The CDR3 DNA reads as TGTGCCAGCAGCCTGACAGGGAACACTGAAGCTTTCTTT.

The V and J genes are TRBV7-3 and TRBJ2-5, with 11 nucleotides matching TRBD1. Germline V gives CDR1 SGHTA, CDR2 FQGTGA. This CDR3 is 15 amino acids long. The V and J ends lost 4 bases and 5 bases, in that order; junction bases with no gene match: 6. The CDR3: CASSWGQGEKETQYF. The CDR3 coding sequence is TGTGCCAGCAGCTGGGGACAGGGGGAGAAGGAGACCCAGTACTTC.

The chain employs TRBV30 and TRBJ2-3, with a tentative D call TRBD1 (6 bases). Trimming pared 2 bases from V and 1 base from J, leaving 10 bases between. Looked up from germline, CDR1 is GTSNPN and CDR2 is SVGIG (reference sequence). This CDR3 has 14 amino acids. The CDR3 nucleotides are TGTGCCTGGAGTCCAGGGGTGGGCACAGATACGCAGTATTTT. Residues: CAWSPGVGTDTQYF.

This sequence joins TRBV2 and TRBJ2-4; 7 positions agree with TRBD1. This CDR3 is built from 16 residues. Losses at the gene ends were 7 bases for V and 4 bases for J; bases not matched to a gene: 13. Germline V gene sequence: CDR1 SNHLY, CDR2 FYNNEI. This CDR3 reads CASIMGQTNDKNIQYF. The CDR3 region has the DNA TGTGCCAGCATTATGGGACAGACCAACGATAAAAACATTCAGTACTTC.

Ten or more counts support this clone. V gene TRBV2 combines with J gene TRBJ1-2; 7 nucleotides align to TRBD1. Germline V gene data show CDR1 as SNHLY and CDR2 as FYNNEI. The CDR3 has 12 residues. J was trimmed by 6 bases and V by 8 bases; bases with no gene match: 6. CDR3 DNA sequence: TGTGCCAGCCAAGGACAGGTGGATGGCTACACCTTC. This codes for CASQGQVDGYTF.

The rearrangement links TRBV28 to TRBJ1-1; weak D call: TRBD1 (5 bases). Deletions cut 3 bases from V and 3 bases from J, with 11 bases between. The CDR3 totals 14 residues. From germline, CDR1 is MDHEN and CDR2 SYDVKM. The CDR3 nucleotides read TGTGCCAGCAGTTTGGGCGGACATGACACTGAAGCTTTCTTT. Translation gives CASSLGGHDTEAFF.

Turning to this clone: Within the sample, other DNA sequences also encode this same CDR3. The gene calls are TRBV4-2 and TRBJ2-7; 7 nucleotides align to TRBD2. After removal of 1 base from V and 0 bases from J, the junction contained 6 bases not matched to a gene. The CDR3 is 16 residues long. The germline V gene encodes CDR1 LGHNA and CDR2 YNFKEQ. CDR3 sequence reads: CASSQGLADPSYEQYF. CDR3 in DNA: TGTGCCAGCAGCCAAGGTCTAGCGGATCCCTCCTACGAGCAGTACTTC.

The sample holds a few counts of this clone. Here the CDR3 DNA reads TGTGCCAGCAGTGACCTCGAGTCCGACAGGAGAATTGATGGCTACACCTTC. Translating gives CASSDLESDRRIDGYTF. The chain joins TRBV6-1 to TRBJ1-2; D possibly corresponds to TRBD1 (6 bases). CDR1 is MNHNS, CDR2 SASEGT, per germline. CDR3 length equals 17 residues. V lost 3 bases to trimming and J lost 6 bases, with 23 bases between them.

The J gene is TRBJ1-2, the V gene TRBV5-1; D gene uncertain. V lost 4 bases, J lost 4 bases, and 14 bases lay in between. Germline V CDR1 and CDR2: SGHRS, YFSETQ. The length of the CDR3 is 14 residues. This CDR3 is CASSPSDRGYGYTF. Here the CDR3 DNA reads TGCGCCAGCAGCCCCAGTGACCGGGGCTATGGCTACACCTTC.

This sequence joins TRBV27 and TRBJ1-5; TRBD1 aligns across 8 bases. CDR1 and CDR2 (germline): MNHEY, SMNVEV (reference sequence). CDR3 length: 16 residues. V was pared by 6 bases and J by 5 bases, with 12 bases of the junction left unmatched. In DNA form, the CDR3 reads TGTGCCAGCAGCTACTTGCGGACAGGGAGGTATCAGCCCCAGCATTTT. Translation: CASSYLRTGRYQPQHF.

The chain's CDR3 is CASSLRLAGLKSYEQYF. The CDR3, as DNA: TGTGCCAGCAGCTTGAGGCTAGCGGGTTTAAAATCCTACGAGCAGTACTTC. The chain joins TRBV5-5 to TRBJ2-7; 8 nucleotides line up with TRBD2. The CDR3 is 17 amino acids. Germline CDR1 and CDR2: SGHKS and YYEKEE (reference sequence). Trimming removed 1 base from V and 1 base from J; junction bases left unmatched: 10.

The chain employs TRBV28 and TRBJ2-7; no clear D. The V gene lost 7 bases and the J gene lost 3 bases, with 13 bases spanning the gap. CDR3 length equals 13 residues. Germline assignment: CDR1 MDHEN and CDR2 SYDVKM. CDR3 residues: CASNPSGYYEQYF. The DNA for the CDR3 is TGTGCCAGCAACCCCTCGGGCTACTACGAGCAGTACTTC.

As for this clone: Being one base from a much bigger clone, this may be a read error. DNA for the CDR3: TGTGCCTGGGGCGGGCCCAGCCGATTCACTGAAGCTTTCTTT. It codes for CAWGGPSRFTEAFF. This rearrangement joins TRBV30 to TRBJ1-1; no reliable D call. The CDR3 runs to 14 residues. Between the trimmed V and J ends, which lost 5 bases and 4 bases, there was a span of 17 bases. Germline values: CDR1 GTSNPN, CDR2 SVGIG (reference sequence).

In the case of this clone: The likely explanation is a read error, given a far larger clone one base away. This rearrangement joins TRBV30 to TRBJ2-5, with 12 nucleotides matching TRBD2. CDR1 and CDR2 from the germline V gene are GTSNPN and SVGIG (reference sequence). CDR3 length: 18 amino acids. V lost 5 bases and J lost 4; bases outside the gene matches: 17. CDR3 protein: CAWGLPSGRAWWRETQYF. Written as DNA, the CDR3 is TGTGCCTGGGGCCTACCTAGCGGGAGGGCCTGGTGGAGAGAGACCCAGTACTTC.